The 4 T cell receptor beta chains presented below share a single source sample, sequenced in a study of blood T cell repertoires in COVID-19. Only in-frame clones appear in the TCRdb table, and some are missing; sequencing was by immunoSEQ multiplex PCR. The table lists about 250,000 clones, roughly 83% of them singletons. The sample taken for sequencing was peripheral blood. These receptor sequences come from an elderly man with acute or convalescent COVID-19.

The chain has TRBV11-2 and TRBJ1-6; 8 bases line up with TRBD1. V lost 5 bases, J lost 4 bases, and 4 bases stayed unmatched. CDR3 size: 15 residues. In germline, CDR1 is SGHAT, CDR2 FQNNGV. CDR3 residues: CASSPGTGYNSPLHF. CDR3 sequence (DNA): TGTGCCAGCAGCCCCGGGACAGGTTATAATTCACCCCTCCACTTT.

This chain joins TRBV11-2 and TRBJ2-7, with a tentative D call TRBD1 (5 bases). CDR1 SGHAT and CDR2 FQNNGV come from the germline V gene. Trimming took 3 bases from V and 4 from J, leaving 13 bases between them. This CDR3 is 14 amino acids long. CDR3 sequence reads: CASSFADIRYEQYF. The CDR3 DNA follows: TGTGCCAGCAGCTTCGCGGACATCCGTTACGAGCAGTACTTC.

About this clone itself: This sample also contains other DNA sequences that code for the same CDR3. The rearrangement uses TRBV3-1 (or the pseudogene TRBV3-2) and TRBJ1-2; no definite D call. The CDR3 loop spans 14 amino acids. Deletions cut 1 base from V and 8 bases from J, with 14 bases between. Germline loops: CDR1 LGHDT, CDR2 YNNKEL (reference sequence). Written as DNA, the CDR3 is TGTGCCAGCAGCCAAGCCCCCGGGGAAGGCGGCTACACCTTC. This translates into CASSQAPGEGGYTF.

The V call is TRBV6-5, the J call TRBJ2-1; the match to TRBD2 covers 11 bases. The length of the CDR3 is 14 residues. The V gene's germline CDR1 is MNHEY and CDR2 SVGAGI. J gave up 7 bases and V 10 bases, and 9 bases lay outside the gene matches. The DNA for the CDR3 is TGTGCCACCCAACTAGCGGGGGCTTCTAATGAGCAGTTCTTC. Translating it yields CATQLAGASNEQFF.